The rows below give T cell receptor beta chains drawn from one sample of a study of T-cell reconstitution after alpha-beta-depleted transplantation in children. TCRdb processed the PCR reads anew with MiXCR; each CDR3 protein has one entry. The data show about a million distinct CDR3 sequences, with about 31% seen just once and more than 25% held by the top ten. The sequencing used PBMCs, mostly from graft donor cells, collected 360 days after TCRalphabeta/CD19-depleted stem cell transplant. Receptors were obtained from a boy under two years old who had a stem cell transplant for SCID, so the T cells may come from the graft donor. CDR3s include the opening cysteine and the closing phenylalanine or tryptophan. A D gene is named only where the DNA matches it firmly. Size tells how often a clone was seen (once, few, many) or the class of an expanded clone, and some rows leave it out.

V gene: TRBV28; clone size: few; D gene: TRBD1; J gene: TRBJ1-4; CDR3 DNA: TGTGCCACCTGGGGACAGGGTAATGAAAAACTGTTTTTT; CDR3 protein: CATWGQGNEKLFF
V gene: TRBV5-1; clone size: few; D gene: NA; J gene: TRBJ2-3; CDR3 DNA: TGCGCCAGCAGCCCGGGACAGCGGGGGGATACGCAGTATTTT; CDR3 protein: CASSPGQRGDTQYF
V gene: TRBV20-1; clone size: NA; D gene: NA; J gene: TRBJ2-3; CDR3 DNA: TGCAGTGCTAGATCCCTTTCTAGCACAGATACGCAGTATTTT; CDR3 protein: CSARSLSSTDTQYF
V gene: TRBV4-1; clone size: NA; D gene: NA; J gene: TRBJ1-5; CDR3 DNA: TGCGCCAGCAGCCATTCTGGTAGCAATCAGCCCCAGCATTTT; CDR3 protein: CASSHSGSNQPQHF
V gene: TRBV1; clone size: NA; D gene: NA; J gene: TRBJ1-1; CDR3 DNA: TGCACCAGCAGCCCTTTCCTCCTCGGCACTGAAGCTTTCTTT; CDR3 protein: CTSSPFLLGTEAFF
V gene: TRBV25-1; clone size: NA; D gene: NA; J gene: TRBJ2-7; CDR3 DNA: TGTGCCAGCAGTGGTCCTGTGGGTGTCGAGCAGTACTTC; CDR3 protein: CASSGPVGVEQYF
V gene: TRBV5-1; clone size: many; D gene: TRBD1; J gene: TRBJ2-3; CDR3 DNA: TGTGCCAGCAGCCTGACAGGGGGCCCTACAGATACGCAGTATTTT; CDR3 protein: CASSLTGGPTDTQYF
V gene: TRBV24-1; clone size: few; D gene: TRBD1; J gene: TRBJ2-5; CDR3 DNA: TGTGCCACCAGTGAGACAGGGGCCGGGGGGACCCAGTACTTC; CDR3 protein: CATSETGAGGTQYF
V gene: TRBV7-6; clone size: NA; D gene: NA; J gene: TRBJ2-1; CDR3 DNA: TGTGCCAGCAGCTCCCGGACAGCCTCTCCTTGGCAAGAGTTCTTC; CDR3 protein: CASSSRTASPWQEFF
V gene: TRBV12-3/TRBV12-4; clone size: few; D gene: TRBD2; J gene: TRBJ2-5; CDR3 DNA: TGTGCCAGCAGTTTCGCTAGCGGGGGCGGGGAGACCCAGTACTTC; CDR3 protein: CASSFASGGGETQYF
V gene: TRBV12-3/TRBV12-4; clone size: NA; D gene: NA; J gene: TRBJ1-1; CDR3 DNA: TGTGCCAGCAACCCGACGGTGAACACTGAAGCTTTCTTT; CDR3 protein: CASNPTVNTEAFF
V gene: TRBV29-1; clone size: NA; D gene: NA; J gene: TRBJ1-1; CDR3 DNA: TGCAGCGCCGGAAAGGTGTGGACTGAAGCTTTCTTT; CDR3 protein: CSAGKVWTEAFF
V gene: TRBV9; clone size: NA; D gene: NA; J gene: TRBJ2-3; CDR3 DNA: TGTGCCAGCAGCTCCAACCGCTTGCATAGCACAGATACGCAGTATTTT; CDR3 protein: CASSSNRLHSTDTQYF
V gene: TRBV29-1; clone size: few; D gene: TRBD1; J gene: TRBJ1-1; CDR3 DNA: TGCAGCGAGGGACAGGGGATTGAAGCTTTCTTT; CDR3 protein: CSEGQGIEAFF
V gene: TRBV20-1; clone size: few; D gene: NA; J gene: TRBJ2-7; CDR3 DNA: TGCAGTGCTAGTCTTGGGCCCACTATCTACGAGCAGTACTTC; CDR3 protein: CSASLGPTIYEQYF
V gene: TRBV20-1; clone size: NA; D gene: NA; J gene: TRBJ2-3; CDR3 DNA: TGCAGTGGGGCTTCGGGCGCAGATACGCAGTATTTT; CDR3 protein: CSGASGADTQYF
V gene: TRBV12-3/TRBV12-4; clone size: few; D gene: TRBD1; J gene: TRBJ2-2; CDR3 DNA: TGTGCCAGCAGTTCAACCTACAGGGGGTCGAACACCGGGGAGCTGTTTTTT; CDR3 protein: CASSSTYRGSNTGELFF
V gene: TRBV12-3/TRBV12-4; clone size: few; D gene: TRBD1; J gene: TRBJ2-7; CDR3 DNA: TGTGCCAGCAGTCCGGGACAGGGGAAATACGAGCAGTACTTC; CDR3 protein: CASSPGQGKYEQYF
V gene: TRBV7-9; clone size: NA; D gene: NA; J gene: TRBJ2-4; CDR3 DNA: TGTGCCAGCAGCTTAGCTAGGGCCAAAAACATTCAGTACTTC; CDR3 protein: CASSLARAKNIQYF
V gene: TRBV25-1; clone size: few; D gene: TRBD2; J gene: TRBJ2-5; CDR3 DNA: TGTGCCAGCAGTGAACTAGCGGGGGACCAAGAGACCCAGTACTTC; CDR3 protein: CASSELAGDQETQYF
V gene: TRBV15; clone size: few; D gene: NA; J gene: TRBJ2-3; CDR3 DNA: TGTGCCACCAGCAGAGCAGCAGATACGCAGTATTTT; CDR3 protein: CATSRAADTQYF
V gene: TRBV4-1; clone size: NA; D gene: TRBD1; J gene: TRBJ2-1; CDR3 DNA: TGCGCCAGCAGCCAAGAGAGGGACAGATTGGACTACAATGAGCAGTTCTTC; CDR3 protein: CASSQERDRLDYNEQFF
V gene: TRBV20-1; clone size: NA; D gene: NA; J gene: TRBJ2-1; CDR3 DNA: TGCAGTGCAATAACTTTTTCGACTTCCCGGCCCAGCAATGAGCAGTTCTTC; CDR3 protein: CSAITFSTSRPSNEQFF
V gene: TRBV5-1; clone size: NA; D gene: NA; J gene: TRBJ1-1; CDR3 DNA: TGCGCCAGCAGCGGTCGGACCCCGGGAACTGAAGCTTTCTTT; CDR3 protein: CASSGRTPGTEAFF
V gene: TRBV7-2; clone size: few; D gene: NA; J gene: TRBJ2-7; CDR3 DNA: TGTGCCAGCAGCTTGTTAGGGGGACACCCGCGGGGGTACGAGCAGTACTTC; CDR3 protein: CASSLLGGHPRGYEQYF
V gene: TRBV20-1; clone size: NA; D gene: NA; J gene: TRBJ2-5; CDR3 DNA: TGCAGTGCTACCGGGTACCGGACAGACCGCAAGACCCAGTACTTC; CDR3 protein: CSATGYRTDRKTQYF
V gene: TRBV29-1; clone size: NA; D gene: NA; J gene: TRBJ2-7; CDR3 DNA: TGCAGCTTCCGGGCAAATTACGAGCAGTACTTC; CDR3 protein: CSFRANYEQYF
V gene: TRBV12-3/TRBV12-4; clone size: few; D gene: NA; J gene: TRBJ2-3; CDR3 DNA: TGTGCCAGCAGTTTTACCCAGCCAGATACGCAGTATTTT; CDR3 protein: CASSFTQPDTQYF
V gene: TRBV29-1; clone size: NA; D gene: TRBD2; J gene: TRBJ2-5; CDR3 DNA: TGCAGCGCTGGGACGGGGGGAGGGCGGGAGACCCAGTACTTC; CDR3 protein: CSAGTGGGRETQYF
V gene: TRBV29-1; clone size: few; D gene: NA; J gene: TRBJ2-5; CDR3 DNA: TGCAGCGTTGGCGGGACAGTCGTTCAAGAGACCCAGTACTTC; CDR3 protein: CSVGGTVVQETQYF
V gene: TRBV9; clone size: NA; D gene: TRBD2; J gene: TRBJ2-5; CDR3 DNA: TGTGCCAGCAGCAACCCTAGCGGGGGACAAGAGACCCAGTACTTC; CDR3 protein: CASSNPSGGQETQYF
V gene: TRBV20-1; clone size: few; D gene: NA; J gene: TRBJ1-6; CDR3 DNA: TGCAGTGCTAGAGATGAGGGAAACTATAATTCACCCCTCCACTTT; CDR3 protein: CSARDEGNYNSPLHF
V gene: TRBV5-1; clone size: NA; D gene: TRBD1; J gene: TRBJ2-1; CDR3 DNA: TGCGCCAGCAGCGGTGGACAGGGTCCCGGGAATGAGCAGTTCTTC; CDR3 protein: CASSGGQGPGNEQFF
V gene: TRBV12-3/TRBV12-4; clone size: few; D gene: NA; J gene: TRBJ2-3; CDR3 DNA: TGTGCCAGCAGTCCCAAGAGGGTAGCTGGAGATACGCAGTATTTT; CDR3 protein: CASSPKRVAGDTQYF
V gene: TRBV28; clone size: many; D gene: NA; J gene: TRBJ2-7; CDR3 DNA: TGTGCCAGCAGTTTGCGAGCCTACGAGCAGTACTTC; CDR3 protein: CASSLRAYEQYF
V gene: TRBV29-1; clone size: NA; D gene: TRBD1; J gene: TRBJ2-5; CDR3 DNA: TGCAGCGTGGGAACAAGGACAGGGGCTTGGGAGACCCAGTACTTC; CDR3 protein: CSVGTRTGAWETQYF
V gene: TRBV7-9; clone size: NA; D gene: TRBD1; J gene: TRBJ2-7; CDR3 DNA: TGTGCCAGCAGCGGTAGGGTAGGACAGGGATCCTACGAGCAGTACTTC; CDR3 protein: CASSGRVGQGSYEQYF
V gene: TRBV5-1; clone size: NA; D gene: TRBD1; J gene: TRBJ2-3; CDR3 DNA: TGCGCCAGCAGCTCGGGACAGGGCGGGACGGATACGCAGTATTTT; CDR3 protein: CASSSGQGGTDTQYF
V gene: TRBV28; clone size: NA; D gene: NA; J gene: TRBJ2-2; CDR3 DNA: TGTGCCAGTACAGGGTTGCCCGGGGAGCTGTTTTTT; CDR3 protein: CASTGLPGELFF
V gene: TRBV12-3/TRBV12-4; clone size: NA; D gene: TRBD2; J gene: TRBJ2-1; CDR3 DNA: TGTGCCAGCAGTTTAAACCCGCTAGCGGGGGATAACAATGAGCAGTTCTTC; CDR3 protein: CASSLNPLAGDNNEQFF